This T cell receptor (beta chain) derives from a study of PD-1 blockade in classical Hodgkin lymphoma. Each and every patient relapsed after autologous stem cell transplantation, and patients got differing brentuximab vedotin exposure. Method: immunoSEQ multiplex PCR; TCRdb's copy keeps in-frame clones and lacks some. The sample shows about 110,000 clones, nearly 90% of them seen only once. Germline V lookup: CDR1 SGHRS, CDR2 YFSETQ. The trim removed 2 bases at V and 4 bases at J, leaving 5 bases unmatched. The CDR3 extends over 15 amino acids. The chain is built from TRBV5-1 and TRBJ2-2; 7 bases align to TRBD1. The receptor comes from a human donor with classical Hodgkin lymphoma. The sample consisted of peripheral blood mononuclear cells (PBMCs), taken before the second cycle of nivolumab. The CDR3 loop reads CASSLGGEGTGELFF. CDR3 in DNA: TGCGCCAGCAGCTTAGGGGGCGAGGGCACCGGGGAGCTGTTTTTT.